The TCR beta chain under discussion was sequenced for a study of graft-versus-host responses after intestinal transplantation. Across the whole study: Recipients across the board were started on anti-thymocyte globulin induction, then kept on tacrolimus and steroids for around 3 years. Study conclusions and caveats: The presence of high graft-versus-host to host-versus-graft clonal ratios in allografts characterized patients with graft-donor T cell macrochimerism. Circulating GvH clone levels at their peak were associated with HvG declines (early post-transplant).

The table came from immunoSEQ multiplex PCR; TCRdb's copy has only in-frame clones and leaves some out. The data show more than 55,000 clones, about 87% seen once. With respect to this clone: Its antigen is currently unknown.

The J segment lost 6 bases and the V segment lost 3 bases, leaving 5 bases of the junction unmatched. Germline CDR1 SGHRS, CDR2 YFSETQ. CDR3 length: 14 residues. The receptor was derived from a human patient who received an intestinal transplant, so some T cells may come from the graft donor. The chain combines TRBV5-1 with TRBJ1-5, with 8 bases lining up with TRBD1. The sequenced sample was PBMCs, obtained 26 days after transplant. The CDR3 DNA reads as TGCGCCAGCAGCTGGGGGACAGGAGGTCAGCCCCAGCATTTT. The encoded protein is CASSWGTGGQPQHF. The entire variable domain, with the rest obtained from reference TRBV5-1 and TRBJ1-5, is as follows: KAGVTQTPRYLIKTRGQQVTLSCSPISGHRSVSWYQQTPGQGLQFLFEYFSETQRNKGNFPGRFSGRQFSNSRSEMNVSTLELGDSALYLCASSWGTGGQPQHFGDGTRLSIL.